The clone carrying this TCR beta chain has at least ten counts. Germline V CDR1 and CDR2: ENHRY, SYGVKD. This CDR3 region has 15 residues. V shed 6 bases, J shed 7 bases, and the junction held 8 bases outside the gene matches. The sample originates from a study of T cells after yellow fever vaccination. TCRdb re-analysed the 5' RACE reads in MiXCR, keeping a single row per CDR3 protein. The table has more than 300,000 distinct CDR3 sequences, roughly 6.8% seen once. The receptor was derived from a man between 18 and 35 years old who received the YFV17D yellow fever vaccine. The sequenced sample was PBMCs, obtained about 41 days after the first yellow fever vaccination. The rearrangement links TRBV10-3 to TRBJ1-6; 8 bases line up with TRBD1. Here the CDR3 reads CAIRSTGDNNSPLHF. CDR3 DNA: TGTGCCATCAGGTCGACAGGGGATAACAATTCACCCCTCCACTTT.